The 27 T cell receptor beta chains given below trace back to one sample, sequenced in a study of OX40 agonist ivuxolimab in advanced cancers. Clones were sequenced by immunoSEQ multiplex PCR, and TCRdb holds only the in-frame ones, with some missing. The sample contains some 13,000 clones, approximately 72% of which appear only once. The material sequenced was CD4+ or CD8+ T cells sorted from blood, taken in a trial of the OX40 agonist ivuxolimab. These receptors came from an adult with an advanced solid tumor such as melanoma, head and neck, liver or kidney cancer.

The J gene is TRBJ2-3, the V gene TRBV9, with 7 bases that match TRBD1. Losses at the gene ends were 0 bases for V and 4 bases for J; bases not matched to a gene: 2. The CDR3 totals 14 residues. Germline CDR1 reads SGDLS; CDR2 reads YYNGEE. The CDR3 sequence is CASSVGDSADTQYF. CDR3 coding DNA: TGTGCCAGCAGCGTAGGGGACAGCGCAGATACGCAGTATTTT.

This clone occurred many times. This chain uses TRBV9 with TRBJ2-7, with 9 bases lining up with TRBD1. Germline CDR1 SGDLS, CDR2 YYNGEE. This CDR3 spans 16 amino acids. V shed 0 bases and J 0 bases; nucleotides not matched to a gene: 4. The CDR3 loop is CASSVEPGQGSYEQYF. The CDR3 DNA is TGTGCCAGCAGCGTAGAACCGGGACAGGGCTCCTACGAGCAGTACTTC. The complete variable domain, with remaining parts taken from reference TRBV9 and TRBJ2-7, reads DSGVTQTPKHLITATGQRVTLRCSPRSGDLSVYWYQQSLDQGLQFLIQYYNGEERAKGNILERFSAQQFPDLHSELNLSSLELGDSALYFCASSVEPGQGSYEQYFGPGTRLTVT.

The count of this clone is one. V usage is TRBV28 and J usage is TRBJ2-1; D call uncertain. CDR1 is MDHEN, CDR2 SYDVKM, per germline. The CDR3 length is 15 residues. Trimming removed 4 bases from V and 0 bases from J, with 10 bases in between. In nucleotides, the CDR3 is TGTGCCAGCAGTTCCCACCGGGTCTCCTACAATGAGCAGTTCTTC. Protein: CASSSHRVSYNEQFF.

This clone was observed at least ten times. The chain combines TRBV4-1 with TRBJ2-3; 7 nucleotides match TRBD2. The CDR3 has 15 residues. The trim removed 4 bases at V and 7 bases at J, leaving 11 bases unmatched. The V gene's germline CDR1 is MGHRA and CDR2 YSYEKL. The DNA of the CDR3 is TGCGCCAGCAGCCCCGGGACGGGGGAGGGATATACGCAGTATTTT. This codes for CASSPGTGEGYTQYF.

The chain carries TRBV6-6 and TRBJ1-1; no reliable D call. Trimming removed 1 base from V and 3 bases from J, with 12 bases in between. Per germline, CDR1 MNHNY and CDR2 SVGAGI (reference sequence). This CDR3 has 15 residues. CDR3 in DNA: TGTGCCAGCAGTTACTTCATCGGAACTGACACTGAAGCTTTCTTT. Protein product: CASSYFIGTDTEAFF.

V usage is TRBV12-5 and J usage is TRBJ1-4; no clear D gene. Trimming shortened V by 4 bases and J by 0 bases, and 12 bases separated the two germline ends. CDR3 length: 16 residues. Germline values: CDR1 LGHNT, CDR2 FRNRAP. As DNA, the CDR3 is TGTGCTAGTGGTTCCGTCCATTTGTCAACTAATGAAAAACTGTTTTTT. The encoded protein is CASGSVHLSTNEKLFF.

This clone was observed a few times. The V and J genes are TRBV7-7 and TRBJ2-5; D ambiguous. The V gene lost 1 base and the J gene lost 5 bases, with 8 bases spanning the gap. Per the germline V gene, CDR1 is SSHAT and CDR2 is FNYEAQ (reference sequence). The CDR3 runs to 13 residues. As DNA, the CDR3 is TGTGCCAGCAGCTTAGATCTTTGGGAGACCCAGTACTTC. It translates to CASSLDLWETQYF.

The chain carries TRBV29-1 and TRBJ1-2; D is undetermined. Germline V gene lookup returns CDR1 SQVTM and CDR2 ANQGSEA. The V and J ends lost 4 bases and 2 bases respectively, with 5 bases between them. The CDR3 contains 11 residues. CDR3 DNA sequence: TGCAGCGTTGGGCTCAACTATGGCTACACCTTC. Translating it yields CSVGLNYGYTF.

The genes are TRBV29-1 and TRBJ2-2, with a weak D call TRBD2 (6 bases). Between the trimmed V and J ends, which lost 5 bases and 7 bases, there was a span of 11 bases. This CDR3 is built from 12 residues. CDR1 is SQVTM and CDR2 is ANQGSEA in the germline V gene. CDR3 DNA sequence: TGCAGCGTTTTAGGCGGGGTCGGGGAGCTGTTTTTT. This translates into CSVLGGVGELFF.

This sequence joins TRBV27 and TRBJ1-1, with 7 bases lining up with TRBD1. Trimming cost V 4 bases and J 7 bases; bases outside gene matches: 6. The CDR3 totals 13 residues. Germline V gives CDR1 MNHEY, CDR2 SMNVEV (reference sequence). CDR3 protein: CASSSGTANEAFF. CDR3 nucleotide sequence: TGTGCCAGCAGTTCCGGGACAGCCAATGAAGCTTTCTTT.

The rearrangement links TRBV28 to TRBJ2-5; TRBD1 agrees at 9 bases. Germline CDR1 MDHEN, CDR2 SYDVKM. The junction had 10 bases not matched to a gene; V was cut back by 5 bases and J by 3 bases. The CDR3 length is 16 residues. In DNA form, the CDR3 reads TGTGCCAGCAGTGTCCCCGGGACAGGGCACGAAGAGACCCAGTACTTC. Its translation: CASSVPGTGHEETQYF.

V is TRBV20-1 and J is TRBJ2-4; no reliable D call. CDR1 DFQATT and CDR2 SNEGSKA come from the germline V gene (reference sequence). Trimming shortened V by 3 bases and J by 8 bases, and 5 bases separated the two germline ends. There are 10 residues in the CDR3. CDR3 DNA: TGCAGTGCTAGTGGGGACATTCAGTACTTC. This gives the protein CSASGDIQYF.

This chain uses TRBV6-1 with TRBJ1-2; D unresolved. The V gene lost 2 bases and the J gene lost 4 bases, with 14 bases spanning the gap. The CDR3 extends over 15 amino acids. Germline V gene lookup returns CDR1 MNHNS and CDR2 SASEGT. CDR3 sequence reads: CASSEMRTKGYGYTF. DNA for the CDR3: TGTGCCAGCAGTGAAATGAGGACCAAGGGCTATGGCTACACCTTC.

The chain couples TRBV19 to TRBJ2-7, with a weak D call TRBD2 (6 bases). This CDR3 has 16 residues. Trimming shortened V by 3 bases and J by 6 bases, and 21 bases separated the two germline ends. Germline V gives CDR1 LNHDA, CDR2 SQIVND (reference sequence). The CDR3 loop is CASSISARGGFSEQYF. DNA of the CDR3: TGTGCCAGTAGTATTTCTGCTCGCGGAGGGTTTTCCGAGCAGTACTTC.

The chain is built from TRBV7-8 and TRBJ2-3; tentative D call: TRBD1 (7 bases). V lost 4 bases and J 7 bases, leaving 18 bases between the germline ends. This CDR3 has 15 amino acids. Germline V lookup: CDR1 SGHVS, CDR2 FQNEAQ. CDR3 DNA: TGTGCCAGCAGCTCGCAGGGGGGTTCGGGGAATACGCAGTATTTT. Its protein is CASSSQGGSGNTQYF.

The rearrangement links TRBV29-1 to TRBJ2-7; weak D call: TRBD2 (6 bases). V was clipped by 5 bases and J by 0 bases, with 11 bases between them. In germline, CDR1 is SQVTM, CDR2 ANQGSEA. The CDR3 loop spans 13 amino acids. The CDR3 reads CSVIAVTSYEQYF. CDR3 in DNA: TGCAGCGTTATAGCGGTAACCTCCTACGAGCAGTACTTC.

CDR3 nucleotide sequence: TGCGCCAGCAGCCTTCTTGGACCGCACTACGAGCAGTACTTC. Translated, it gives CASSLLGPHYEQYF. The rearrangement joins TRBV5-1 to TRBJ2-7; D gene ambiguous. V gave up 4 bases and J gave up 3 bases, with 14 bases separating them. Germline lookup yields CDR1 SGHRS and CDR2 YFSETQ. The CDR3 loop spans 14 amino acids.

The J gene is TRBJ1-1, the V gene TRBV7-9; perhaps TRBD1 as D (6 bases). Trimming removed 4 bases at V and 3 bases at J, with 15 bases between. Germline-derived CDR1 and CDR2 are SEHNR and FQNEAQ (reference sequence). The CDR3 loop spans 15 amino acids. CDR3 in amino acids: CASSSSIGGHTEAFF. For the CDR3, the DNA is TGTGCCAGCAGCTCCTCTATTGGGGGCCACACTGAAGCTTTCTTT.

This chain uses TRBV27 with TRBJ1-5, with 7 bases fitting TRBD1. The trim removed 6 bases at V and 5 bases at J, leaving 7 bases unmatched. Germline V lookup: CDR1 MNHEY, CDR2 SMNVEV (reference sequence). There are 14 residues in the CDR3. The DNA for the CDR3 is TGTGCCAGCAGCCCAGGGGGTAGTTATCAGCCCCAGCATTTT. Its protein product is CASSPGGSYQPQHF.

The chain has TRBV29-1 and TRBJ1-2, with D possibly matching TRBD1 (5 bases). Trimming cost V 3 bases and J 4 bases, with 12 bases left between them. Germline V gene data show CDR1 as SQVTM and CDR2 as ANQGSEA. The length of the CDR3 is 13 residues. This chain's CDR3 is CSVDLGVVYGYTF. CDR3 sequence (DNA): TGCAGCGTTGATCTGGGGGTTGTCTATGGCTACACCTTC.

The rearrangement uses TRBV6-5 and TRBJ2-7; D may correspond to TRBD1 or TRBD2 (5 bases each). CDR1 and CDR2 from the germline V gene are MNHEY and SVGAGI. V was cut by 6 bases and J by 2 bases, with 14 bases left in between. The CDR3 contains 14 residues. The CDR3: CASRSAGSTYEQYF. DNA of the CDR3: TGTGCCAGCAGATCGGCAGGGAGCACCTACGAGCAGTACTTC.

This clone occurred a few times. The chain has TRBV27 and TRBJ2-3; TRBD2 aligns across 13 bases. Germline lookup yields CDR1 MNHEY and CDR2 SMNVEV (reference sequence). This CDR3 is built from 17 residues. J gave up 5 bases and V 5 bases, and 10 bases lay outside the gene matches. In nucleotides, the CDR3 is TGTGCCAGCAGTCTTGGGACTAGCGGGAAGGTGGAAGATACGCAGTATTTT. Protein product: CASSLGTSGKVEDTQYF.

This clone was detected once. This chain links TRBV29-1 with TRBJ1-1, with D uncertain. Germline V gene data show CDR1 as SQVTM and CDR2 as ANQGSEA. This CDR3 comprises 16 residues. The germline V and J ends were trimmed by 4 bases and 1 base, with 19 bases remaining between them. The CDR3 reads CSVVPTSRNQNTEAFF. CDR3 in DNA: TGCAGCGTTGTGCCTACATCCAGGAACCAGAACACTGAAGCTTTCTTT.

The chain carries TRBV11-1 and TRBJ2-1, with 9 bases identical to TRBD1. This CDR3 comprises 14 residues. Germline V lookup: CDR1 SGHAT, CDR2 FQDESV (reference sequence). V shed 3 bases and J 10 bases; nucleotides not matched to a gene: 7. CDR3 coding DNA: TGTGCCAGCAGCTTGGGACAGGGTTTATGGGAGCAGTTCTTC. Translation gives CASSLGQGLWEQFF.

This chain uses TRBV14 with TRBJ1-1; no reliable D call. The ends were cut back, 2 bases at V and 0 bases at J, with 7 bases in the middle. Germline CDR1 and CDR2: SGHDN and FVKESK. This CDR3 comprises 14 residues. The CDR3 spells CASSQRSMNTEAFF. Written as DNA, the CDR3 is TGTGCCAGCAGCCAAAGGTCAATGAACACTGAAGCTTTCTTT.

Within the sample, this clone is medium-sized. This chain links TRBV10-3 with TRBJ2-2; 8 bases map to TRBD2. This CDR3 spans 16 amino acids. The germline CDR1 and CDR2 sequences are ENHRY and SYGVKD. J was trimmed by 4 bases and V by 1 base; bases with no gene match: 5. The CDR3 bases are TGTGCCATCAGTGAGTTCACTGCGGGGGGCACCGGGGAGCTGTTTTTT. As protein: CAISEFTAGGTGELFF.

The V call is TRBV7-2, the J call TRBJ2-5; D remains ambiguous. This CDR3 spans 15 amino acids. Germline V lookup: CDR1 SGHTA, CDR2 FQGNSA. V was cut by 5 bases and J by 3 bases, with 16 bases left in between. The CDR3 loop reads CASSGKVFREETQYF. CDR3 sequence (DNA): TGTGCCAGCAGCGGTAAAGTGTTTAGAGAAGAGACCCAGTACTTC.